The 25 T cell receptor beta chains listed next were all sequenced from one sample in a study of blood T cell repertoires in COVID-19. Libraries were prepared by immunoSEQ multiplex PCR; TCRdb keeps only in-frame clonotypes and omits some of them. The sample records 95,000 to 150,000 clones, about 79% being singletons. The material sequenced was peripheral blood. The receptor set was obtained from a man in his forties with active or convalescent COVID-19.

The rearrangement links TRBV6-5 to TRBJ2-1; 9 positions match TRBD2. The germline gives CDR1 MNHEY, CDR2 SVGAGI. This CDR3 is built from 14 residues. The V gene end was trimmed by 7 bases and the J gene end by 5 bases; junction bases not matched to a gene: 6. CDR3 nucleotides: TGTGCCAGCATCGCTAGCGGGATCAACAATGAGCAGTTCTTC. Its protein product is CASIASGINNEQFF.

In its sample, this clone was seen once. V usage is TRBV6-2 or TRBV6-3 and J usage is TRBJ1-2; 7 nucleotides line up with TRBD1. Germline CDR1 is MNHEY and CDR2 is SVGEGT. With V trimmed by 2 bases and J by 4 bases, 1 base remained unmatched. The CDR3 has 13 amino acids. The CDR3 nucleotides read TGTGCCAGCAGTTACGGGGACAGCTATGGCTACACCTTC. Residues: CASSYGDSYGYTF.

This chain joins TRBV5-1 and TRBJ1-4; TRBD1 matches 8 bases. CDR3 length: 14 amino acids. Germline CDR1 SGHRS, CDR2 YFSETQ. Trimming took 7 bases from V and 8 from J; bases not matched to a gene: 10. The CDR3, as DNA: TGCGCCAGCGGGGAGGGACAGGCGGGAGAAAAACTGTTTTTT. Translated, it gives CASGEGQAGEKLFF.

V usage is TRBV14 and J usage is TRBJ1-1, with D unclear. Germline V CDR1 and CDR2: SGHDN, FVKESK. V gave up 4 bases and J gave up 0 bases, with 12 bases separating them. The CDR3 sequence is 15 residues long. Written as DNA, the CDR3 is TGTGCCAGCAGCCCTCTGAACGGGATGAACACTGAAGCTTTCTTT. Residues: CASSPLNGMNTEAFF.

The J gene is TRBJ2-2, the V gene TRBV3-1 (or the pseudogene TRBV3-2); TRBD2 aligns across 9 bases. Germline CDR1 LGHDT, CDR2 YNNKEL (reference sequence). The CDR3 is 16 amino acids. Trimming at V came to 1 base and at J to 6 bases, leaving 6 bases not matched to a gene. The DNA of the CDR3 is TGTGCCAGCAGCCAAGCCAGCGGGAGGACCCCCGGGGAGCTGTTTTTT. Protein: CASSQASGRTPGELFF.

This clone has just a few counts. This chain links TRBV29-1 with TRBJ2-1; 13 nucleotides line up with TRBD2. From germline, CDR1 is SQVTM and CDR2 ANQGSEA. The V gene end was trimmed by 4 bases and the J gene end by 6 bases; junction bases not matched to a gene: 3. This CDR3 is 14 amino acids long. As DNA, the CDR3 is TGCAGCGTTGGAGGACTAGCGGGAGTCAATGAGCAGTTCTTC. Its protein is CSVGGLAGVNEQFF.

The rearrangement uses TRBV6-5 and TRBJ1-3; TRBD1 might be the D (5 bases). CDR1 and CDR2 (germline): MNHEY, SVGAGI. V was shortened by 0 bases and J by 4 bases, with 10 bases between the two germline ends. There are 15 residues in the CDR3. CDR3 DNA: TGTGCCAGCAGTTACTCACCGACAGTCGGAAACACCATATATTTT. Its translation: CASSYSPTVGNTIYF.

The chain has TRBV4-3 and TRBJ1-1, with TRBD1 as a possible D gene (5 bases). In germline, CDR1 is LGHNA, CDR2 YSLEER. The CDR3 has 14 amino acids. V lost 4 bases and J lost 4, with 13 bases in between. CDR3 residues: CASSPGGGTTEAFF. The DNA for the CDR3 is TGCGCCAGCAGCCCTGGCGGGGGGACCACTGAAGCTTTCTTT.

This chain connects TRBV9 to TRBJ2-2; D perhaps matches TRBD2 (6 bases). CDR3 length: 16 amino acids. The V gene's germline CDR1 is SGDLS and CDR2 YYNGEE. V was shortened by 0 bases and J by 1 base, with 10 bases between the two germline ends. The CDR3 DNA follows: TGTGCCAGCAGCGTAGGCCTAGCGTGGAACACCGGGGAGCTGTTTTTT. The encoded protein is CASSVGLAWNTGELFF.

This chain joins TRBV6-5 and TRBJ1-2, with 8 bases lining up with TRBD1. The length of the CDR3 is 14 residues. Germline CDR1 reads MNHEY; CDR2 reads SVGAGI. V lost 5 bases to trimming and J lost 8 bases; unmatched junction nucleotides: 10. In DNA, the CDR3 is TGTGCCAGCAGTCCCCAGGGGGCGAGTAGCGGCTACACCTTC. This sequence encodes CASSPQGASSGYTF.

This chain connects TRBV2 to TRBJ2-7; D gene uncertain. Trimming took off 4 bases at V and 0 bases at J, with 10 bases between the two ends. The germline V gene has CDR1 SNHLY and CDR2 FYNNEI. The CDR3 has 14 residues. The CDR3 bases are TGTGCCAGCAGTGTTGACATGAGCTCCTACGAGCAGTACTTC. It is translated as CASSVDMSSYEQYF.

This sequence joins TRBV7-6 and TRBJ1-4; TRBD1 is a possible D gene (5 bases). CDR1 and CDR2 from the germline V gene are SGHVS and FNYEAQ. V dropped 1 base and J dropped 6 bases, with 18 bases sitting between them. The CDR3 is made up of 17 amino acids. CDR3 amino acids: CASSLEPARGGDEKLFF. The CDR3 nucleotides are TGTGCCAGCAGCTTAGAGCCGGCGAGGGGCGGGGATGAAAAACTGTTTTTT.

The gene calls are TRBV14 and TRBJ2-2, with D possibly matching TRBD2 (6 bases). The CDR3 is 16 residues long. Germline CDR1 is SGHDN and CDR2 is FVKESK. Trimming removed 2 bases at V and 0 bases at J, with 10 bases between. The CDR3 protein is CASSQPGSSNTGELFF. CDR3 coding DNA: TGTGCCAGCAGCCAACCCGGGAGCTCGAACACCGGGGAGCTGTTTTTT.

The gene calls are TRBV9 and TRBJ2-3; 7 nucleotides match TRBD2. V gave up 0 bases and J gave up 1 base; unmatched junction bases: 2. The CDR3 sequence is 15 residues long. CDR1 is SGDLS, CDR2 YYNGEE, per germline. CDR3 sequence: CASSVERGRTDTQYF. The CDR3 DNA reads as TGTGCCAGCAGCGTAGAGCGGGGCCGCACAGATACGCAGTATTTT. Filled out from reference TRBV9 and TRBJ2-3, the complete variable domain reads DSGVTQTPKHLITATGQRVTLRCSPRSGDLSVYWYQQSLDQGLQFLIQYYNGEERAKGNILERFSAQQFPDLHSELNLSSLELGDSALYFCASSVERGRTDTQYFGPGTRLTVL.

V gene TRBV7-9 combines with J gene TRBJ1-1; TRBD1 agrees at 7 bases. Germline assignment: CDR1 SEHNR and CDR2 FQNEAQ (reference sequence). With V trimmed by 5 bases and J by 5 bases, 8 bases remained unmatched. This CDR3 is 14 amino acids long. The CDR3 region has the DNA TGTGCCAGCAGCCTGGACAGGAGTAGGACTGAAGCTTTCTTT. It codes for CASSLDRSRTEAFF.

There are a few counts of this clone. The V call is TRBV5-1, the J call TRBJ2-3, with TRBD2 matching 7 bases. Germline V gives CDR1 SGHRS, CDR2 YFSETQ. Trimming took 0 bases from V and 3 from J; bases not matched to a gene: 10. The CDR3 consists of 17 residues. The CDR3 DNA follows: TGCGCCAGCAGCTTGGAGGCCGGCGGGAGTGGAACAGATACGCAGTATTTT. As protein: CASSLEAGGSGTDTQYF.

The V gene is TRBV11-2, the J gene TRBJ1-2; D perhaps matches TRBD1 (5 bases). The V gene's germline CDR1 is SGHAT and CDR2 FQNNGV. Trimming pared 5 bases from V and 11 bases from J, leaving 21 bases between. This CDR3 has 14 residues. The CDR3 region is CASSRLSGRGGYTF. The CDR3 DNA follows: TGTGCCAGCAGCCGACTATCCGGACGGGGGGGATACACCTTC.

This chain joins TRBV21-1 and TRBJ2-5; TRBD1, as called in the table, went unchecked against the DNA. TRBV21-1 is a pseudogene segment. This CDR3 comprises 16 residues. CDR3 loop: CASSKARDSPKETQYF. The CDR3 coding sequence is TGTGCCAGCAGCAAAGCCCGGGACAGCCCGAAAGAGACCCAGTACTTC.

The V and J genes are TRBV7-8 and TRBJ2-5; 10 nucleotides agree with TRBD1. CDR3 length: 15 residues. The ends lost 4 bases at V and 4 bases at J; junction bases unmatched: 6. Germline V gives CDR1 SGHVS, CDR2 FQNEAQ. CDR3 DNA sequence: TGTGCCAGCAGCTCAAGGACAGGGGGATTAGAGACCCAGTACTTC. Encoded protein: CASSSRTGGLETQYF.

V and J are TRBV27 and TRBJ1-6, with D hard to call. Germline values: CDR1 MNHEY, CDR2 SMNVEV (reference sequence). There are 14 residues in the CDR3. The V end lost 6 bases, the J end lost 6 bases, and 12 bases lay between the germline ends. This chain's CDR3 is CASSRSASNSPLHF. The CDR3, as DNA: TGTGCCAGCAGCCGGAGTGCCTCTAATTCACCCCTCCACTTT.

The chain has TRBV2 and TRBJ2-1, with D unresolved. In germline, CDR1 is SNHLY, CDR2 FYNNEI. This CDR3 comprises 13 residues. Trimming removed 1 base from V and 7 bases from J, with 8 bases in between. Here the CDR3 DNA reads TGTGCCAGCAGTGAAGTCTCAGGAAATGAGCAGTTCTTC. Protein: CASSEVSGNEQFF.

The V call is TRBV6-5, the J call TRBJ1-1, with D perhaps matching TRBD1 (6 bases). V was trimmed by 2 bases and J by 1 base, leaving 8 bases between them. CDR3 length: 14 residues. CDR1 MNHEY and CDR2 SVGAGI come from the germline V gene. The CDR3: CASSYRRGNTEAFF. CDR3 nucleotides: TGTGCCAGCAGTTACCGCAGGGGGAACACTGAAGCTTTCTTT.

The V call is TRBV18, the J call TRBJ2-7; 12 bases match TRBD2. The germline V gene encodes CDR1 KGHSH and CDR2 LQKENI. This CDR3 comprises 19 residues. V shed 6 bases, J shed 7 bases, and the junction held 22 bases outside the gene matches. CDR3 coding DNA: TGTGCCAGCTCTCTCTACAGATCCCAGACTAGCGGGAGCTCGGGGGAGCAGTACTTC. Protein: CASSLYRSQTSGSSGEQYF.

For this clone: Possible read error: a much larger clone is one base away. The same CDR3 can be traced to other DNA sequences in this sample. This rearrangement joins TRBV6-5 to TRBJ1-5; 7 nucleotides match TRBD1. The CDR3 has 16 residues. V dropped 0 bases and J dropped 2; count of bases not matched to a gene: 4. CDR1 is MNHEY, CDR2 SVGAGI, per germline. This CDR3 reads CASSYSRQGGNQPQHF. The CDR3 DNA reads as TGTGCCAGCAGTTACTCGAGACAGGGCGGCAATCAGCCCCAGCATTTT.

The chain has TRBV28 and TRBJ2-7; TRBD1 agrees at 9 bases. J gave up 6 bases and V 5 bases, and 8 bases lay outside the gene matches. This CDR3 spans 14 amino acids. Germline CDR1 and CDR2: MDHEN and SYDVKM. The CDR3 DNA sequence: TGTGCCAGCAGTACAGGGGGCCGCCGGGGCGAGCAGTACTTC. As protein: CASSTGGRRGEQYF.